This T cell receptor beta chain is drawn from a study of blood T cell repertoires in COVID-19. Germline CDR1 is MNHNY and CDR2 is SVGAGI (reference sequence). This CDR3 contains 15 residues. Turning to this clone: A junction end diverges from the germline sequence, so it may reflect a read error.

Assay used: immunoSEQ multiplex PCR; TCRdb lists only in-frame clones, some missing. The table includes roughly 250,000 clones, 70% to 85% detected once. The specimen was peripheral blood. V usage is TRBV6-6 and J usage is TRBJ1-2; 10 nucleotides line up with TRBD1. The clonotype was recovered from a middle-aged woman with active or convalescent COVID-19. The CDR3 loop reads CASSYPGQGNYGYTF. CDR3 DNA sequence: TGTGCCAGCAGTTACCCGGGACAGGGGAACTATGGCTATACCTTC.